This TCR beta chain came from a study of T cells in tuberculosis (dated by TCRdb to the late 2010s). At the level of the whole study: In the study, CD1B tetramers and high-throughput TCR immunosequencing were combined to characterize T cells specific for the mycobacterial lipid antigen glucose monomycolate (GMM). In a South African clinical cohort, IGRA-negative adolescents, IGRA-positive adolescents with latent tuberculosis and adults with active tuberculosis were compared, with some 11 people in each group. Summary of the overall study and its limitations: Which clinical samples got chosen depended on the availability of cryopreserved specimens, and the active tuberculosis cases were adults, whereas the controls were adolescents. Shorter CDR3-alpha lengths in active tuberculosis patients partly drove the smaller NN-distances, and the TCR-beta difference was not statistically significant. Smaller mean NN-distances to GMM-specific TCRs were observed in active tuberculosis TCR-alpha repertoires than in IGRA-negative controls, suggesting clonal expansion of GMM-specific TCRs. Using GEM motif frequencies, a classifier achieved 60% to 70% accuracy, whereas a classifier built on the diverse GMM-specific repertoire got to 87% accuracy (AUROC around 0.87).

At study entry, a tuberculin skin test and the QuantiFERON-TB GOLD In-Tube IGRA were used to screen adolescents for latent tuberculosis infection. Immunosequencing of unsorted cryopreserved PBMC covered, on average, approximately 100,000 T cells per clinical donor. Eleven high schools in the Worcester region of the Western Cape, South Africa, served as enrollment sites for adolescents aged 12 to 18 years. Roughly ten M. tuberculosis-infected and around 10 uninfected adolescents were selected with matching for age and sex. For the adolescents, PBMC were isolated by density centrifugation from freshly drawn heparinized blood and then cryopreserved. In the case of this clone: This clone's antigen is unknown. Base qualities are not at hand, and no much larger clone is one base apart.

TCR libraries were generated with the immunoSEQ multiplex PCR assay, using TCR-beta and/or TCR-alpha/delta assays for each sample. The amplified TCR libraries were sequenced using the Illumina high-throughput platform. The authors' analysis ran thus. Clustering and dimensionality reduction relied on pairwise TCRdist distances among GMM-specific receptors from T cells that were either sorted ex vivo or expanded in vitro. Each clinical repertoire received a mean NN-distance score, defined as the average TCRdist to the nearest 10% of tetramer-positive reference sequences. GEM TCR motif frequency was computed as the fraction of unique TCRs matching known GEM sequences by V/J usage and CDR3 length. Active tuberculosis was classified by linear discriminant analysis with leave-one-out cross-validation, implemented in scikit-learn. TCRdb's version of the immuneACCESS table is confined to in-frame rearrangements and falls short of the full clone set. An unresolved V gene accounts for under half of the shortfall where checked; the remainder is of unknown origin. That table gives V, J and clone size, and the DNA gave D and trimming. A total of 30,000 or so clones appear in this sample, about 95% of them only once. Clones ranked in the top ten supply about 2.2% of the sample.

V and J lose 5 bases and 0 bases, and a span of 7 bases separates them. For CDR1 and CDR2, the germline V gene lists SGHAT and FQNNGV. Including cysteine and phenylalanine, the CDR3 has 13 amino acids. Only the CDR3 DNA stays, 39 bases, in frame from base 1. The sequence derives from a donor between 10 and 35 years old with latent tuberculosis or without tuberculosis infection. The sequencing input was PBMCs. The chain was built from TRBV11-2 and TRBJ1-2; the D gene is unclear. The base sequence is TGTGCCAGCAGCCCCAGCGCTAACTATGGCTACACCTTC. Its translation reads: CASSPSANYGYTF.